The following is a T cell receptor beta chain sequence with its context. This sample is part of a study of cytomegalovirus exposure and HLA in healthy donors. Germline V lookup: CDR1 WNHNN, CDR2 SYGVQD (reference sequence). CDR3 length: 17 residues. PCR employed 60 Vbeta and 13 Jbeta primers. Some clones are missing from TCRdb's copy, which holds only in-frame ones; the method was immunoSEQ multiplex PCR. The sample records approximately 180,000 clones, approximately 84% being singletons. The sequencing input was PBMCs. The source of this sequence is a girl between 5 and 17 years old in good health and CMV-seropositive. The chain employs TRBV10-1 and TRBJ2-5, with TRBD2 matching over 9 bases. The DNA end lines up better with TRBJ2-7; the J call may be wrong. CDR3 region: CASSESPSGALSYEQYF. The CDR3 DNA sequence: TGCGCCAGCAGTGAGTCGCCTAGCGGGGCCCTCTCCTACGAGCAGTACTTC.